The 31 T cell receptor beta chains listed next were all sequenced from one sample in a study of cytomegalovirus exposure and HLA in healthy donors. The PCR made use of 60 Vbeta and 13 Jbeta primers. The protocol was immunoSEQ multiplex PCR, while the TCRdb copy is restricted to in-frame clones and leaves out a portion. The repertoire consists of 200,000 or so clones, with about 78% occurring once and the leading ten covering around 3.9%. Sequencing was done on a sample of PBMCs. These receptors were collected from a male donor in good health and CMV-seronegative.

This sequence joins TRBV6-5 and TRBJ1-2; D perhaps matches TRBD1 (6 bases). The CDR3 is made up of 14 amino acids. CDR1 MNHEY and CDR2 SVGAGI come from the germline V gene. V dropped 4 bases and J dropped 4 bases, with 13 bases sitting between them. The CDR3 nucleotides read TGTGCCAGCAGTTTAACAGGGAGTGGCTATGGCTACACCTTC. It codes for CASSLTGSGYGYTF.

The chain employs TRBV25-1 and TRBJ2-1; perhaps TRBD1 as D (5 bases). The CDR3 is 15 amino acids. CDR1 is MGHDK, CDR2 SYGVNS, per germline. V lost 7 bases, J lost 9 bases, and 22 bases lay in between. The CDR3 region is CASNTRQRGWSEQFF. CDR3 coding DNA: TGTGCCAGCAATACTCGACAAAGGGGTTGGAGTGAGCAGTTCTTC.

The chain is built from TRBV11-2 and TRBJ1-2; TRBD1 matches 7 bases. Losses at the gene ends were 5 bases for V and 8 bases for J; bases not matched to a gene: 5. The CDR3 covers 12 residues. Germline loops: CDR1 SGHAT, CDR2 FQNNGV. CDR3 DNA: TGTGCCAGCAGCCTACAGACAGGGGGCTACACCTTC. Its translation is CASSLQTGGYTF. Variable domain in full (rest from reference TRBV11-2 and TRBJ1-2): EAGVAQSPRYKIIEKRQSVAFWCNPISGHATLYWYQQILGQGPKLLIQFQNNGVVDDSQLPKDRFSAERLKGVDSTLKIQPAKLEDSAVYLCASSLQTGGYTFGSGTRLTVV.

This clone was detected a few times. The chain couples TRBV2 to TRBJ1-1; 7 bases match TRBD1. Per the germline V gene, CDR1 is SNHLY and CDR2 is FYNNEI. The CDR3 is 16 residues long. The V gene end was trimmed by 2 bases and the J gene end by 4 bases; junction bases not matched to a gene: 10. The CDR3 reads CASSESTGIIFTEAFF. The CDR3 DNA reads TGTGCCAGCAGTGAATCGACAGGGATTATTTTCACTGAAGCTTTCTTT.

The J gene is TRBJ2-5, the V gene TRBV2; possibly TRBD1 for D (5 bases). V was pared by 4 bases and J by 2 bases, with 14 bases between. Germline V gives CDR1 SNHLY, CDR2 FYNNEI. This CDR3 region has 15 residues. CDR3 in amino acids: CASSGDLGRQETQYF. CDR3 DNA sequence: TGTGCCAGCAGTGGAGATTTGGGGCGTCAAGAGACCCAGTACTTC.

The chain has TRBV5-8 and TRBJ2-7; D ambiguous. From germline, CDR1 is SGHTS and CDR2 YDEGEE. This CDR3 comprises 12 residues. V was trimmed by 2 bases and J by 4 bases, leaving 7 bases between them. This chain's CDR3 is CASSLLTYEQYF. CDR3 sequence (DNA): TGTGCCAGCAGCTTACTAACGTACGAGCAGTACTTC.

The CDR3 loop reads CASSVATGPDTQYF. As DNA, the CDR3 is TGTGCCAGCAGCGTAGCGACAGGGCCAGATACGCAGTATTTT. This chain uses TRBV9 with TRBJ2-3; TRBD1 matches 7 bases. From germline, CDR1 is SGDLS and CDR2 YYNGEE. J was trimmed by 4 bases and V by 0 bases; bases with no gene match: 2. CDR3 length equals 14 residues.

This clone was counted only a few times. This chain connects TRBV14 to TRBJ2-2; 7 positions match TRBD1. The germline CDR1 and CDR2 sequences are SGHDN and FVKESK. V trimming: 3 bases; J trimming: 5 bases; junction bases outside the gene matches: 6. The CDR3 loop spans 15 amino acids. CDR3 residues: CASSQPGQLTGELFF. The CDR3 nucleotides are TGTGCCAGCAGCCAGCCGGGACAGCTAACCGGGGAGCTGTTTTTT. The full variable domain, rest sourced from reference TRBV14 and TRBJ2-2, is EAGVTQFPSHSVIEKGQTVTLRCDPISGHDNLYWYRRVMGKEIKFLLHFVKESKQDESGMPNNRFLAERTGGTYSTLKVQPAELEDSGVYFCASSQPGQLTGELFFGEGSRLTVL.

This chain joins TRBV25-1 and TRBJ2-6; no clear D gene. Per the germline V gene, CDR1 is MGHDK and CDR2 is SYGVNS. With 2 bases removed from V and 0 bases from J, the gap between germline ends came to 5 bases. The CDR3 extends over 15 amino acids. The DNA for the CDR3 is TGTGCCAGCAGTGAACTCGGCTCTGGGGCCAACGTCCTGACTTTC. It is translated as CASSELGSGANVLTF.

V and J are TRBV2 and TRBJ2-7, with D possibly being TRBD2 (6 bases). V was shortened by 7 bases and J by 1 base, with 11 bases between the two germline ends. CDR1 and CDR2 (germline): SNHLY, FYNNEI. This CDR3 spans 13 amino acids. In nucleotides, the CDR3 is TGTGCCAGCACCCCCGGGGGTTCCTACGAGCAGTACTTC. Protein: CASTPGGSYEQYF.

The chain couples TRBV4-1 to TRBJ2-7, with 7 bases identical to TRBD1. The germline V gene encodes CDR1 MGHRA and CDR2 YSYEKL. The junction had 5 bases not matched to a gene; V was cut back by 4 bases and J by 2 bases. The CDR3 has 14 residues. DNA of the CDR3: TGCGCCAGCAGCCGATTACAGGGGACCTACGAGCAGTACTTC. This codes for CASSRLQGTYEQYF.

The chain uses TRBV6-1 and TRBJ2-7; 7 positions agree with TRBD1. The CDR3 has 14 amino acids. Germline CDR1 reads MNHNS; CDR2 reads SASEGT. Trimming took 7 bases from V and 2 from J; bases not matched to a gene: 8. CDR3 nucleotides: TGTGCCAGCACCCTAGGGGGCAGTACCTACGAGCAGTACTTC. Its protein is CASTLGGSTYEQYF.

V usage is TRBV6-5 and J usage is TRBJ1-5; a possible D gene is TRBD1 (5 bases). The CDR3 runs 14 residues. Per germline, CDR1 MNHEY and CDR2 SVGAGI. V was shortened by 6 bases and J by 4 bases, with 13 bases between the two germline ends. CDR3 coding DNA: TGTGCCAGCAGCACCTATCAGGGTAATCAGCCCCAGCATTTT. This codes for CASSTYQGNQPQHF.

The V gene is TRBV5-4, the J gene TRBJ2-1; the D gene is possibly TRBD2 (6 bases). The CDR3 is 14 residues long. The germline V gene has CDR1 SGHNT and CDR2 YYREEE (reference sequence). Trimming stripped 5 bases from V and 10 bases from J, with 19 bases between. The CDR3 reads CASSPGLPLGEQFF. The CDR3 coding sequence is TGTGCCAGCAGTCCGGGACTCCCTCTAGGAGAGCAGTTCTTC.

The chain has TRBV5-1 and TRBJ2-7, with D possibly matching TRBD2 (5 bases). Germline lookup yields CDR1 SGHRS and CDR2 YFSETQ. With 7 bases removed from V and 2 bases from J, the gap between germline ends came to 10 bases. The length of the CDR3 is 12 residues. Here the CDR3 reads CASLSDTYEQYF. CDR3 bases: TGCGCCAGCCTTAGCGATACCTACGAGCAGTACTTC. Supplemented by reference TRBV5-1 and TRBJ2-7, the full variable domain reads KAGVTQTPRYLIKTRGQQVTLSCSPISGHRSVSWYQQTPGQGLQFLFEYFSETQRNKGNFPGRFSGRQFSNSRSEMNVSTLELGDSALYLCASLSDTYEQYFGPGTRLTVT.

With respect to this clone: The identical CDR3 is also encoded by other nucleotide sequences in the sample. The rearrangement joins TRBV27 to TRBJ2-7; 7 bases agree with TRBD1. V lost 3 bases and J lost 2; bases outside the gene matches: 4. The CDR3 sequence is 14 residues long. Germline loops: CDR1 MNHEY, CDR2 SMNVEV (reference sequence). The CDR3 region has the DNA TGTGCCAGCAGTTTGGGGCAGGGGGCCTACGAGCAGTACTTC. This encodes CASSLGQGAYEQYF.

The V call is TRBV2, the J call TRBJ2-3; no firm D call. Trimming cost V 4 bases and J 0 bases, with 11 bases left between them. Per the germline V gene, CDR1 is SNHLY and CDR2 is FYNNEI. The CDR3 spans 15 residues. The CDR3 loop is CASSGEALSTDTQYF. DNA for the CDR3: TGTGCCAGCAGTGGCGAAGCGCTTAGCACAGATACGCAGTATTTT.

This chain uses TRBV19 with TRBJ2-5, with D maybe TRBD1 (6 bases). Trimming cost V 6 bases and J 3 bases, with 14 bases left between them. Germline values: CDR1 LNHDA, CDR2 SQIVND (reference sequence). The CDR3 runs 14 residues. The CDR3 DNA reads TGTGCCAGTAGGTTACAGGGTGGCGAAGAGACCCAGTACTTC. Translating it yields CASRLQGGEETQYF. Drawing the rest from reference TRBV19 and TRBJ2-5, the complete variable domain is DGGITQSPKYLFRKEGQNVTLSCEQNLNHDAMYWYRQDPGQGLRLIYYSQIVNDFQKGDIAEGYSVSREKKESFPLTVTSAQKNPTAFYLCASRLQGGEETQYFGPGTRLLVL.

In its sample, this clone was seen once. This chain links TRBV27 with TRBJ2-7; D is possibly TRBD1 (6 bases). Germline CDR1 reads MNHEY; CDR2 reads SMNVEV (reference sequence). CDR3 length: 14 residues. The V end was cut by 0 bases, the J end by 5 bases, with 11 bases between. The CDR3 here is CASSLSTGSHEQYF. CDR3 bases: TGTGCCAGCAGTTTATCAACAGGGAGCCACGAGCAGTACTTC.

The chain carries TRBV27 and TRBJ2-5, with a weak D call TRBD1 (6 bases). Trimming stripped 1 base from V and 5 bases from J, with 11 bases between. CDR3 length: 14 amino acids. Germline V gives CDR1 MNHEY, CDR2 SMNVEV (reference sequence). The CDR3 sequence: CASSLFGGGETQYF. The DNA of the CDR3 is TGTGCCAGCAGTTTATTTGGGGGCGGGGAGACCCAGTACTTC.

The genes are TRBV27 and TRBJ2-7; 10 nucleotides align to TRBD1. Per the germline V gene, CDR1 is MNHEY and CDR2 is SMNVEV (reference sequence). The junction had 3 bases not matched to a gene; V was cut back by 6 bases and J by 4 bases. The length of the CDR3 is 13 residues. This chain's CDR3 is CASSRDRGYEQYF. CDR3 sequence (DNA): TGTGCCAGCAGCCGGGACAGGGGTTACGAGCAGTACTTC.

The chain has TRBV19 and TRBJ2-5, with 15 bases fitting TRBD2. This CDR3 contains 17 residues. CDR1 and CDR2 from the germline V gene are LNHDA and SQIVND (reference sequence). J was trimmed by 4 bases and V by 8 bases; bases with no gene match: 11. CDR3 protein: CASRISGTSGRRETQYF. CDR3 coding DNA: TGTGCCAGTCGGATATCCGGGACTAGCGGGAGGCGAGAGACCCAGTACTTC.

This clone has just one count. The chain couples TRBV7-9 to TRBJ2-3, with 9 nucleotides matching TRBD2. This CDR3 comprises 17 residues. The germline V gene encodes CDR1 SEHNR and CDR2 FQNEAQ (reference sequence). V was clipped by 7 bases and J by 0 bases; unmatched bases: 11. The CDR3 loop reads CASMWDPRGGSTDTQYF. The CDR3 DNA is TGTGCCAGCATGTGGGATCCGCGGGGGGGTAGCACAGATACGCAGTATTTT. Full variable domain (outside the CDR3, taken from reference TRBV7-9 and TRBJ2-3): DTGVSQNPRHKITKRGQNVTFRCDPISEHNRLYWYRQTLGQGPEFLTYFQNEAQLEKSRLLSDRFSAERPKGSFSTLEIQRTEQGDSAMYLCASMWDPRGGSTDTQYFGPGTRLTVL.

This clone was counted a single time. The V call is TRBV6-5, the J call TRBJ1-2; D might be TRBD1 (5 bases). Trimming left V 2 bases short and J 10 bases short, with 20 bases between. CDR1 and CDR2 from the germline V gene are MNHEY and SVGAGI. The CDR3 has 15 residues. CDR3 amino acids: CASSYIDRSEDDYTF. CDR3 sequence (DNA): TGTGCCAGCAGTTACATCGACAGAAGTGAGGATGACTACACCTTC.

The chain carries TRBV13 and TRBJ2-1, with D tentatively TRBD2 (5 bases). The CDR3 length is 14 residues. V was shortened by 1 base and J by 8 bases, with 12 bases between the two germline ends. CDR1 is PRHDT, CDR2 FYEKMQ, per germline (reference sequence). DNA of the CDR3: TGTGCCAGCAGCTTAGAGACTATTATCGATGAGCAGTTCTTC. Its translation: CASSLETIIDEQFF.

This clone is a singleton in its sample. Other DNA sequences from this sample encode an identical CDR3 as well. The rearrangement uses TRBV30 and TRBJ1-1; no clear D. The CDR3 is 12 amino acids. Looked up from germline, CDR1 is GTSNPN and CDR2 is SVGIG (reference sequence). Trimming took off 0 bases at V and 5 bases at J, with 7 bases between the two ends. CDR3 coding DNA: TGTGCCTGGAGTGTTACGGGGACTGAAGCTTTCTTT. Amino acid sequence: CAWSVTGTEAFF.

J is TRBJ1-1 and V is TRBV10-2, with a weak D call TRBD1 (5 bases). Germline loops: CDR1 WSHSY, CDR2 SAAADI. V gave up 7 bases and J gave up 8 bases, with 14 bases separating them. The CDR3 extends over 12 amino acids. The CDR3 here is CASTGVGGEAFF. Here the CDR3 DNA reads TGCGCCAGCACTGGAGTGGGGGGGGAAGCTTTCTTT.

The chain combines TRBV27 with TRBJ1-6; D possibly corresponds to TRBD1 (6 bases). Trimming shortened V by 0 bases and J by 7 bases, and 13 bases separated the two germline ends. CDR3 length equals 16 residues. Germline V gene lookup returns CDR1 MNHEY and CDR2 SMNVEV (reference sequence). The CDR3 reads CASSLSASGGNSPLHF. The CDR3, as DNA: TGTGCCAGCAGTTTATCGGCCTCGGGGGGCAATTCACCCCTCCACTTT.

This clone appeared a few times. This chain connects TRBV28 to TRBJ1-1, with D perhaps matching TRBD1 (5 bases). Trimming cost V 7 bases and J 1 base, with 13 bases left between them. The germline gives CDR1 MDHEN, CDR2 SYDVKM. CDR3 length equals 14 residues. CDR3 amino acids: CASTLGHPNTEAFF. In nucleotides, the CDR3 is TGTGCCAGCACCTTGGGGCACCCGAACACTGAAGCTTTCTTT.

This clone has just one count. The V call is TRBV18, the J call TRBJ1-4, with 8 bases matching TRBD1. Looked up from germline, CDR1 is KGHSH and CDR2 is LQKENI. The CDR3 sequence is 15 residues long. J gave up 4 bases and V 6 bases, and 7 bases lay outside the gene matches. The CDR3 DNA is TGTGCCAGCTCTCCCGACAGGGGCCTTAATGAAAAACTGTTTTTT. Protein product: CASSPDRGLNEKLFF.

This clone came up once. CDR3 in amino acids: CASSLEPAGDPNQPQHF. DNA of the CDR3: TGTGCCAGCAGCTTAGAGCCGGCAGGGGATCCCAATCAGCCCCAGCATTTT. The gene calls are TRBV7-8 and TRBJ1-5, with D possibly TRBD1 on 6 matching bases. The CDR3 consists of 17 residues. V lost 1 base, J lost 3 bases, and 16 bases lay in between. Germline-derived CDR1 and CDR2 are SGHVS and FQNEAQ. Supplemented by reference TRBV7-8 and TRBJ1-5, the full variable domain reads GAGVSQSPRYKVAKRGQDVALRCDPISGHVSLFWYQQALGQGPEFLTYFQNEAQLDKSGLPSDRFFAERPEGSVSTLKIQRTQQEDSAVYLCASSLEPAGDPNQPQHFGDGTRLSIL.